This TCR beta chain was found in a study of T-cell reconstitution after alpha-beta-depleted transplantation in children. General study results and limits: Newly produced T cells mostly provided counts and TCRbeta diversity after one year, as hyperexpanded clones declined.

This clonotype has a count of ten or more. Antigen: not known. Unique molecular identifiers were used in preparing the TCRbeta library. MiXCR, run by TCRdb on the PCR reads, gives a single entry per CDR3 protein. Of 77,000 or so distinct CDR3 sequences listed, around 18% are singletons. Trimming took 6 bases from V and 7 from J; bases not matched to a gene: 9. Germline V CDR1 and CDR2: LNHDA, SQIVND (reference sequence). This CDR3 comprises 15 residues. J is TRBJ1-6 and V is TRBV19; 7 bases are shared with TRBD1. Material: PBMCs, mostly from graft donor cells, obtained 360 days after TCRalphabeta/CD19-depleted stem cell transplant. The TCR comes from a male patient between 2 and 10 years old who had a stem cell transplant for acute lymphoblastic leukemia, so the T cells may come from the graft donor. The CDR3, as DNA: TGTGCCAGTAGCAACCCCAGGACAGGAAATTCACCCCTCCACTTT. This sequence encodes CASSNPRTGNSPLHF.